Shown below are 21 T cell receptor beta chains from a single sample sequenced in a study of OX40 agonist ivuxolimab in advanced cancers. Data came from immunoSEQ multiplex PCR; TCRdb stores just in-frame clones and leaves some out. Altogether approximately 88,000 clones are present, nearly 90% being singletons, with the ten largest covering around 0.7%. This specimen was CD4+ or CD8+ T cells sorted from blood, taken in a trial of the OX40 agonist ivuxolimab. The receptors were sampled from an adult with an advanced solid tumor such as melanoma, head and neck, liver or kidney cancer.

About this clone itself: Other nucleotide sequences from this sample produce the same CDR3. V usage is TRBV7-2 and J usage is TRBJ1-6; 11 positions match TRBD1. The V and J ends lost 3 bases and 4 bases, in that order; junction bases with no gene match: 2. CDR3 length: 16 amino acids. Looked up from germline, CDR1 is SGHTA and CDR2 is FQGNSA. The CDR3 protein is CASSFGTGGYNSPLHF. The CDR3 nucleotides are TGTGCCAGCAGCTTTGGGACAGGGGGGTATAATTCACCCCTCCACTTT.

The J gene is TRBJ2-7, the V gene TRBV15, with TRBD2 as a possible D gene (6 bases). The ends were cut back, 3 bases at V and 4 bases at J, with 13 bases in the middle. The CDR3 extends over 14 amino acids. Germline V CDR1 and CDR2: LNHNV, YYDKDF (reference sequence). The CDR3 DNA follows: TGTGCCACCAGCAGCCGGGACTCGACATACGAGCAGTACTTC. Amino acid sequence: CATSSRDSTYEQYF.

This clone was observed a few times. The genes are TRBV6-5 and TRBJ1-5; the match to TRBD1 covers 7 bases. Germline V CDR1 and CDR2: MNHEY, SVGAGI. Trimming at V came to 5 bases and at J to 6 bases, leaving 7 bases not matched to a gene. The CDR3 runs 14 residues. Written as DNA, the CDR3 is TGTGCCAGCAGTGAATTATCAGGGGGTCAGCCCCAGCATTTT. Translation: CASSELSGGQPQHF.

The chain employs TRBV19 and TRBJ1-2; TRBD1 aligns across 9 bases. Losses at the gene ends were 6 bases for V and 8 bases for J; bases not matched to a gene: 13. Per the germline V gene, CDR1 is LNHDA and CDR2 is SQIVND (reference sequence). The CDR3 is made up of 15 amino acids. Here the CDR3 reads CASRDGGQGHWGYTF. The CDR3 bases are TGTGCCAGTAGGGATGGCGGACAGGGGCATTGGGGCTACACCTTC.

This clone was recorded a few times. The CDR3 coding sequence is TGTGCCAGCAGCCAAGATCGCAATGAGCAGTTCTTC. Its translation: CASSQDRNEQFF. The chain links TRBV4-2 to TRBJ2-1; D remains ambiguous. V lost 0 bases to trimming and J lost 6 bases, with 3 bases between them. Germline V gene lookup returns CDR1 LGHNA and CDR2 YNFKEQ. This CDR3 region has 12 residues.

CDR3 DNA sequence: TGTGCCAGCAGCTTATTCAGGGGCTCTGGAAACACCATATATTTT. Amino acid sequence: CASSLFRGSGNTIYF. The genes are TRBV11-2 and TRBJ1-3; D is perhaps TRBD1 (6 bases). Germline V gene data show CDR1 as SGHAT and CDR2 as FQNNGV. V lost 2 bases to trimming and J lost 0 bases, with 8 bases between them. The CDR3 spans 15 residues.

V and J are TRBV5-3 and TRBJ2-7, with TRBD2 as a possible D gene (6 bases). TRBV5-3 is known as an ORF, though its function is uncertain. Trimming removed 4 bases at V and 7 bases at J, with 12 bases between. This CDR3 contains 12 residues. The CDR3 here is CARSGGCLEQYF. In DNA form, the CDR3 reads TGTGCCAGAAGCGGGGGGTGCCTAGAGCAGTACTTC.

The chain joins TRBV5-1 to TRBJ1-4; 7 nucleotides match TRBD1. The CDR3 extends over 15 amino acids. V was clipped by 4 bases and J by 0 bases; unmatched bases: 3. In germline, CDR1 is SGHRS, CDR2 YFSETQ. The CDR3 DNA follows: TGCGCCAGCAGCAAAGGGACAGCAACTAATGAAAAACTGTTTTTT. As protein: CASSKGTATNEKLFF.

This clone has a handful of counts. The chain uses TRBV6-5 and TRBJ1-1, with D possibly matching TRBD1 (5 bases). Germline CDR1 is MNHEY and CDR2 is SVGAGI. V lost 8 bases, J lost 2 bases, and 6 bases lay in between. The CDR3 covers 11 residues. CDR3 bases: TGTGCCAGCGGGGACAACACTGAAGCTTTCTTT. Amino acids: CASGDNTEAFF.

This chain links TRBV11-2 with TRBJ1-6, with TRBD1 identical over 9 bases. V shed 1 base, J shed 7 bases, and the junction held 2 bases outside the gene matches. Germline V lookup: CDR1 SGHAT, CDR2 FQNNGV. The CDR3 has 15 residues. The CDR3 loop reads CASSLVGTGNSPLHF. CDR3 in DNA: TGTGCCAGCAGCTTAGTGGGGACAGGGAATTCACCCCTCCACTTT.

The J gene is TRBJ1-2, the V gene TRBV29-1; TRBD1 aligns across 8 bases. CDR1 is SQVTM, CDR2 ANQGSEA, per germline. V lost 7 bases, J lost 6 bases, and 4 bases stayed unmatched. The CDR3 length is 11 residues. This chain's CDR3 is CSAGGQDGYTF. Here the CDR3 DNA reads TGCAGCGCGGGGGGACAGGATGGCTACACCTTC.

The V call is TRBV18, the J call TRBJ2-2, with TRBD1 identical over 9 bases. CDR3 length: 15 amino acids. Trimming removed 1 base from V and 7 bases from J; junction bases left unmatched: 4. Germline V gives CDR1 KGHSH, CDR2 LQKENI. The CDR3 region is CASSPQRQGDGELFF. The CDR3 nucleotides read TGTGCCAGCTCACCACAGAGACAGGGGGACGGGGAGCTGTTTTTT.

This clone appeared once. The chain has TRBV4-3 and TRBJ1-5; D is ambiguous. The V end was cut by 7 bases, the J end by 6 bases, with 13 bases between. The CDR3 consists of 13 residues. Germline loops: CDR1 LGHNA, CDR2 YSLEER. The CDR3 sequence: CASTVGLGQPQHF. The CDR3 DNA reads as TGCGCCAGCACCGTGGGGTTGGGTCAGCCCCAGCATTTT.

This chain links TRBV15 with TRBJ2-3; D not certain. Between the trimmed V and J ends, which lost 0 bases and 3 bases, there was a span of 4 bases. CDR1 is LNHNV, CDR2 YYDKDF, per germline (reference sequence). The CDR3 spans 13 residues. CDR3 nucleotides: TGTGCCACCAGCAGAGAAAGTACAGATACGCAGTATTTT. It specifies CATSRESTDTQYF.

The rearrangement uses TRBV2 and TRBJ1-2; 8 positions agree with TRBD1. The CDR3 consists of 14 residues. The germline V gene encodes CDR1 SNHLY and CDR2 FYNNEI. V was pared by 3 bases and J by 8 bases, with 8 bases of the junction left unmatched. The CDR3 loop is CASSEQGAVDGYTF. For the CDR3, the DNA is TGTGCCAGCAGTGAGCAGGGGGCGGTGGACGGCTACACCTTC.

The chain combines TRBV6-5 with TRBJ1-1; D is unresolved. CDR3 length equals 14 residues. Between the trimmed V and J ends, which lost 5 bases and 4 bases, there was a span of 14 bases. Germline assignment: CDR1 MNHEY and CDR2 SVGAGI. The CDR3 reads CASSLGVSVTEAFF. The CDR3 nucleotides are TGTGCCAGCAGTCTCGGGGTGTCTGTCACTGAAGCTTTCTTT.

V is TRBV20-1 and J is TRBJ2-3; D not resolved. CDR3 length equals 11 residues. The V and J ends lost 4 bases and 6 bases respectively, with 8 bases between them. Germline lookup yields CDR1 DFQATT and CDR2 SNEGSKA (reference sequence). The DNA of the CDR3 is TGCAGTGCTACCTTACTCGATACGCAGTATTTT. As protein: CSATLLDTQYF.

The chain uses TRBV6-5 and TRBJ1-2, with 7 nucleotides matching TRBD1. CDR3 size: 12 residues. Germline trimming cut 5 bases from V and 7 bases from J; bases unmatched to any gene: 4. Per the germline V gene, CDR1 is MNHEY and CDR2 is SVGAGI. Here the CDR3 DNA reads TGTGCCAGCAGTCGACAGGGCCTTGGCTACACCTTC. It yields the protein CASSRQGLGYTF.

The V and J genes are TRBV12-5 and TRBJ2-1; 10 bases align to TRBD2. The CDR3 is made up of 17 amino acids. Germline CDR1 is LGHNT and CDR2 is FRNRAP. With 0 bases clipped from V and 4 bases from J, the junction kept 6 bases outside the gene matches. This chain's CDR3 is CASGLVPLLAGYNEQFF. Written as DNA, the CDR3 is TGTGCTAGTGGTTTGGTCCCTTTACTAGCGGGGTACAATGAGCAGTTCTTC.

The chain employs TRBV25-1 and TRBJ2-6; D remains unclear. V lost 2 bases to trimming and J lost 1 base, with 9 bases between them. Germline CDR1 MGHDK, CDR2 SYGVNS. The CDR3 extends over 16 amino acids. The CDR3 DNA follows: TGTGCCAGCAGTGAAGATCCGGGTTCTGGGGCCAACGTCCTGACTTTC. Protein: CASSEDPGSGANVLTF.

The sample holds one count of this clone. The gene calls are TRBV19 and TRBJ2-7, with TRBD1 identical over 7 bases. The junction had 10 bases not matched to a gene; V was cut back by 5 bases and J by 3 bases. The CDR3 contains 15 residues. From germline, CDR1 is LNHDA and CDR2 SQIVND (reference sequence). CDR3 bases: TGTGCCAGTAGTGTACGACAGGGCGGCTACTACGAGCAGTACTTC. Translated: CASSVRQGGYYEQYF. The entire variable domain, with the rest obtained from reference TRBV19 and TRBJ2-7, is as follows: DGGITQSPKYLFRKEGQNVTLSCEQNLNHDAMYWYRQDPGQGLRLIYYSQIVNDFQKGDIAEGYSVSREKKESFPLTVTSAQKNPTAFYLCASSVRQGGYYEQYFGPGTRLTVT.